Below, one T cell receptor (beta chain) is given with its context. This sample is drawn from a study of cytomegalovirus exposure and HLA in healthy donors. Amplification used 60 Vbeta primers and 13 Jbeta primers. Profiling relied on immunoSEQ multiplex PCR, and the TCRdb table lists in-frame clones only, not all of them. The sample consists of approximately 100,000 clones, 85% of them appearing once. V shed 4 bases, J shed 4 bases, and the junction held 5 bases outside the gene matches. The CDR3 sequence is 16 residues long. Germline CDR1 SGHTA, CDR2 FQGNSA. This TCR derives from a man between 35 and 55 years old in good health and CMV-seropositive. The chain couples TRBV7-2 to TRBJ2-5, with 14 bases identical to TRBD2. Input material: PBMCs. The CDR3 coding sequence is TGTGCCAGCAGCTCGGGACTAGCGGGAGTGGTAGAGACCCAGTACTTC. Amino acid sequence: CASSSGLAGVVETQYF.